In this sample, the clone carrying this T cell receptor beta chain turned up many times. The antigen is unknown. TCRdb used MiXCR to reprocess the 5' RACE reads, holding one entry per CDR3 protein. The sample yields roughly 400,000 distinct CDR3 sequences, about a sixth seen once. This record comes from a study of T-cell memory formation after mild COVID-19. Study at large: Each donor largely had its own TCR clusters.

Study results and limitations: CD4+ bias marked clones expanding day 15 to 37, unlike balanced contracting clones. Pre-infection memory already had some responding clones, implying cross-reactive memory joined. Contracting CD4+ clones were located mainly in CM and EM, and CD8+ clones in EMRA.

The sample was PBMCs or a T cell subset sorted from them (not recorded which). The receptor was isolated from a man aged 18 to 35 who had mild COVID-19 (a few samples of this study predate the infection). Cell type and time point are not known.

The CDR3 loop is CSGQGLGETQYF. DNA for the CDR3: TGCAGCGGACAGGGGTTGGGAGAGACCCAGTACTTC. The rearrangement links TRBV29-1 to TRBJ2-5; 8 bases are shared with TRBD1. Per the germline V gene, CDR1 is SQVTM and CDR2 is ANQGSEA. The CDR3 runs 12 residues. Trimming cost V 7 bases and J 4 bases; bases outside gene matches: 5.